This T cell receptor (beta chain) was recovered during a study of identical twins. TCRdb fed the 5' RACE reads into MiXCR, producing one record per CDR3 protein. Among approximately 700,000 distinct CDR3 sequences listed, roughly 20% were seen once. This clonotype occurred a few times. The CDR3 totals 15 residues. Germline V CDR1 and CDR2: SGHRS, YFSETQ. V lost 4 bases to trimming and J lost 2 bases, with 15 bases between them. This sample was shared with a second study, whose subject was T cells expressing NK-cell markers.

The J gene is TRBJ1-2, the V gene TRBV5-1; D gene uncertain. The specimen was PBMCs. The receptor comes from a woman under 30 in good health. The CDR3 nucleotides read TGCGCCAGCAGCATCGACACCACACCGAACTATGGCTACACCTTC. Translated, it gives CASSIDTTPNYGYTF.